This paragraph reports one T cell receptor (beta chain). This sample is part of a study of technical replicates of blood from a few donors. Sequencing used immunoSEQ multiplex PCR; TCRdb keeps in-frame clones, though not all of them. The data show under 80,000 clones, about 90% seen once. The sample consisted of T cells isolated from PBMCs. The sequence was collected from a human donor in good health. Some clones in this sample may be carry-over from other donors' samples.

The chain's CDR3 is CASSQGTSGIPETQYF. CDR3 nucleotides: TGCGCCAGCAGCCAAGGGACTAGCGGGATCCCCGAGACCCAGTACTTC. The rearrangement uses TRBV4-3 and TRBJ2-5; 12 bases fit TRBD2. The CDR3 extends over 16 amino acids. From germline, CDR1 is LGHNA and CDR2 YSLEER. V lost 1 base, J lost 5 bases, and 5 bases stayed unmatched.